The sample holds many counts of the clone carrying this TCR beta chain. The antigen remains unidentified. This record belongs to a study of neurological immune-mediated disorders. Study-level findings and limits: The repertoires of 18 of 34 multiple sclerosis patients fell into one related-CDR3 cluster (a possible signature) under phylogenetic grouping.

Each TCR transcript was tagged with a 10-nucleotide random UMI during 5'RACE. Over 170 million TCR-beta sequences from 15-18 subjects came out of each sequencing run. TCRdb re-called the 5' RACE reads with MiXCR, one entry per CDR3 protein. The sample contains 39,000 or so distinct CDR3 sequences, 2% to 2.5% of which appear only once. J lost 5 bases, V lost 7 bases, and 7 bases had no gene match. CDR1 is DFQATT and CDR2 is SNEGSKA in the germline V gene (reference sequence). The CDR3 is 13 amino acids. The chain has TRBV20-1 and TRBJ2-3, with TRBD2 identical over 9 bases. Sequencing input: PBMCs. This receptor was obtained from a young man with multiple sclerosis. Here the CDR3 DNA reads TGCAGTGGAAAGCTAGCGGGATTAGATACGCAGTATTTT. It specifies CSGKLAGLDTQYF.